The entry that follows covers one T cell receptor beta chain sequence. The antigen remains unidentified. This sample was taken from a study of cytomegalovirus exposure and HLA in healthy donors. Findings and limits, study-wide: The study listed approximately 170 cytomegalovirus-associated TCR beta chains. TCR beta sequences reportedly predicted most subjects' HLA-A and HLA-B alleles accurately. In a later analysis, at a false discovery rate of 0.05, 16,951 TCR beta sequences matched HLA alleles.

Use of 60 Vbeta and 13 Jbeta primers characterized the PCR. The data were produced by immunoSEQ multiplex PCR, yet TCRdb's version contains in-frame clones alone and is incomplete. This sample has approximately 150,000 clones, with roughly 81% found just once. The V gene's germline CDR1 is LGHNT and CDR2 FRNRAP. The V gene end was trimmed by 7 bases and the J gene end by 6 bases; junction bases not matched to a gene: 21. The CDR3 runs 18 residues. The clonotype originates from a woman in her late teens or twenties in good health and CMV-seropositive. V is TRBV12-5 and J is TRBJ1-5, with 7 bases identical to TRBD1. The sample was PBMCs. The CDR3 nucleotides are TGTGCTAGTGCCACGATGGCCCATACGGGACAGAAGTTTCAGCCCCAGCATTTT. This encodes CASATMAHTGQKFQPQHF.